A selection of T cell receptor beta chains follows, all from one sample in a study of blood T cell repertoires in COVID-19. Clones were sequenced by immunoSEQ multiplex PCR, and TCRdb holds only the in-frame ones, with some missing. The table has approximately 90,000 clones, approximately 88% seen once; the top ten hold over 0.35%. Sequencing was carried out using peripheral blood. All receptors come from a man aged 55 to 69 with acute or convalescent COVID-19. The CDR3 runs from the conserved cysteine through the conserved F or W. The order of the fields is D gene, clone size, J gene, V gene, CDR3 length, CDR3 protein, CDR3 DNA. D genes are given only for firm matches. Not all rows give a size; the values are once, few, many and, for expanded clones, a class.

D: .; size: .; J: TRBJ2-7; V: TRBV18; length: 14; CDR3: CASSPGAGGGEQYF; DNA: TGTGCCAGCTCACCAGGAGCAGGGGGAGGCGAGCAGTACTTC
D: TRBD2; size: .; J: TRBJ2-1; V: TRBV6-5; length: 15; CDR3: CASKPSGGAYNEQFF; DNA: TGTGCCAGCAAACCTAGCGGGGGGGCCTACAATGAGCAGTTCTTC
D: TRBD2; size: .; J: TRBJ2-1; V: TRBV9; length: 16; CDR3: CASSNRLAGPYNEQFF; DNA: TGTGCCAGCAGCAACCGACTAGCGGGTCCCTACAATGAGCAGTTCTTC
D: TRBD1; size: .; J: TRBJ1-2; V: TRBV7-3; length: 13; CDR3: CASSSGTGGGYTF; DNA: TGTGCCAGCAGCTCCGGGACAGGGGGCGGCTACACCTTC
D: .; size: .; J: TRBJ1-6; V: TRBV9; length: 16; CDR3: CASSVGVQANNSPLHF; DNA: TGTGCCAGCAGCGTAGGAGTACAGGCGAATAATTCACCCCTCCACTTT
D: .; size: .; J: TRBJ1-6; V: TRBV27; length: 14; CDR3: CASRPTGANSPLHF; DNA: TGTGCCAGCCGTCCAACAGGAGCTAATTCACCCCTCCACTTT
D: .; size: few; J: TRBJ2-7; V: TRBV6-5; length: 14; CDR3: CASSRAVGLYEQYF; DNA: TGTGCCAGCAGCCGGGCCGTGGGACTCTACGAGCAGTACTTC
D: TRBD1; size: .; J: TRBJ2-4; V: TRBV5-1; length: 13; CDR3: CASSQDGQGLRHF; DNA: TGCGCCAGCAGCCAGGACGGACAGGGGTTAAGGCACTTC
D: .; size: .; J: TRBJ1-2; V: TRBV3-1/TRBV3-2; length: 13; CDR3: CASSQVTDYGYTF; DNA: TGTGCCAGCAGCCAAGTGACAGACTATGGCTACACCTTC
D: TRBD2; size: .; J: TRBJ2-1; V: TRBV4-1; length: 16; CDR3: CASSQGLAGTYNEQFF; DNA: TGCGCCAGCAGCCAAGGTCTAGCGGGGACTTACAATGAGCAGTTCTTC
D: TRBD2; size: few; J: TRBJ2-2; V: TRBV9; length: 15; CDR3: CASSPTGGNTGELFF; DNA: TGTGCCAGCAGCCCCACGGGAGGAAACACCGGGGAGCTGTTTTTT
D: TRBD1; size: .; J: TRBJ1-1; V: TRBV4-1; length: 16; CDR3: CASSPTGQGLNTEAFF; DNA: TGCGCCAGCAGCCCGACCGGACAGGGTCTGAACACTGAAGCTTTCTTT
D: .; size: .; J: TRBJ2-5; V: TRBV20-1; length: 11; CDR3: CSARQQETQYF; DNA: TGCAGTGCCAGACAGCAAGAGACCCAGTACTTC
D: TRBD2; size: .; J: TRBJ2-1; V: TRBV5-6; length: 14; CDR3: CASLAESSYNEQFF; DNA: TGTGCCTCGCTAGCGGAAAGCTCCTACAATGAGCAGTTCTTC
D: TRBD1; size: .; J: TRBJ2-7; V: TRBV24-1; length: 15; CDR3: CATSDTGDSTYEQYF; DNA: TGTGCCACCAGTGATACAGGGGATTCCACCTACGAGCAGTACTTC
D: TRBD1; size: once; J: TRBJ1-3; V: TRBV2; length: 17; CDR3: CASSEQGALLGGNTIYF; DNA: TGTGCCAGCAGTGAACAGGGGGCGCTTTTGGGTGGAAACACCATATATTTT
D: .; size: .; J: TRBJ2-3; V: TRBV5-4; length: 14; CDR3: CASSSERRLDTQYF; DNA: TGTGCCAGCAGCTCCGAGCGCCGGCTGGATACGCAGTATTTT
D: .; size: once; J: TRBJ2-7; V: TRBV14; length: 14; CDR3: CASSLQGELYEQYF; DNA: TGTGCCAGCAGCCTACAGGGTGAACTCTACGAGCAGTACTTC
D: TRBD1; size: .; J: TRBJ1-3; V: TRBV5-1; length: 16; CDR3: CASSLADRDAGNTIYF; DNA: TGCGCCAGCAGCTTGGCGGACAGGGATGCTGGAAACACCATATATTTT